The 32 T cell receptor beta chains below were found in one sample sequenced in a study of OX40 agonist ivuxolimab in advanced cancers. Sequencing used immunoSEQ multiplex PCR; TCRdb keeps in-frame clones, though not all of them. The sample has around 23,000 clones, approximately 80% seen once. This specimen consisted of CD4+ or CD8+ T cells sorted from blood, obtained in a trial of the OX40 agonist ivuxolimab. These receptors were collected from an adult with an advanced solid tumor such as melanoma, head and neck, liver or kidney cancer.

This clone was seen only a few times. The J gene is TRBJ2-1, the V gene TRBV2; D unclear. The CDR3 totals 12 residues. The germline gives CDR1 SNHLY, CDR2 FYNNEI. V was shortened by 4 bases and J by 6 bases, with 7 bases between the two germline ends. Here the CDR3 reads CASSGEFNEQFF. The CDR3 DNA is TGTGCCAGCAGTGGAGAATTCAATGAGCAGTTCTTC.

The CDR3 nucleotides are TGTGCCAGCAGCGTCCTCCCCGGCTCCTACGAGCAGTACTTC. Its translation is CASSVLPGSYEQYF. The chain has TRBV9 and TRBJ2-7, with D unclear. CDR1 and CDR2 from the germline V gene are SGDLS and YYNGEE. V lost 2 bases and J lost 0, with 9 bases in between. The CDR3 length is 14 residues.

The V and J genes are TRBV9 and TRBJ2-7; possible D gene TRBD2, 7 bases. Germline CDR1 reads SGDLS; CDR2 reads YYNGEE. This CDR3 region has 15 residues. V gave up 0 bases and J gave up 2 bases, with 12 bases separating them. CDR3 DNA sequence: TGTGCCAGCAGCGTAGAGGGGGGGTCTGCCTACGAGCAGTACTTC. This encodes CASSVEGGSAYEQYF.

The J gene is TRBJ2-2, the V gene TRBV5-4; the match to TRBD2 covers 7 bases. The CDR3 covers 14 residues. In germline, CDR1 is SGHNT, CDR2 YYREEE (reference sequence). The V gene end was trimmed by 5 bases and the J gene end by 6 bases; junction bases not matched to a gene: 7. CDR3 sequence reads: CASSRPGGSGELFF. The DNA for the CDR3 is TGTGCCAGCAGTCGACCCGGGGGGTCCGGGGAGCTGTTTTTT.

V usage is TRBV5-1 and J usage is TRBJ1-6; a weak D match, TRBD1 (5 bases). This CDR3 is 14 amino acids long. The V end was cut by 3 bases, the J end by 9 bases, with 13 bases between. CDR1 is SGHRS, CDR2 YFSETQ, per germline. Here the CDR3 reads CASSSQGQGSPLHF. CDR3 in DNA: TGCGCCAGCAGCTCCCAGGGCCAGGGTTCACCCCTCCACTTT.

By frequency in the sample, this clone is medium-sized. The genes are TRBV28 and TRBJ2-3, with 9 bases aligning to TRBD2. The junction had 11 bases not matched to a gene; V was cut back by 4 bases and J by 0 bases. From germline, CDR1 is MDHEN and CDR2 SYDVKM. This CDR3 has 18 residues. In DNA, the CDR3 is TGTGCCAGCAGTTACGATATAAGAACTAGCGGGAGCACAGATACGCAGTATTTT. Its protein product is CASSYDIRTSGSTDTQYF.

The CDR3 here is CASSYSRMDHEQYF. The CDR3 DNA reads as TGTGCCAGCAGTTACTCGAGGATGGACCACGAGCAGTACTTC. The rearrangement links TRBV6-6 to TRBJ2-7; no clear D. The length of the CDR3 is 14 residues. Trimming took 0 bases from V and 5 from J, leaving 11 bases between them. Germline V CDR1 and CDR2: MNHNY, SVGAGI (reference sequence).

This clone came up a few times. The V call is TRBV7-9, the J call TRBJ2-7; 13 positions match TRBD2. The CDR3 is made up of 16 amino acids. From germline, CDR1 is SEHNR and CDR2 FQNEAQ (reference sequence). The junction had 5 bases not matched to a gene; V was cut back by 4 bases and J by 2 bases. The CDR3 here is CASSYPGLAGPYEQYF. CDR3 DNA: TGTGCCAGCAGCTACCCGGGACTAGCGGGGCCCTACGAGCAGTACTTC. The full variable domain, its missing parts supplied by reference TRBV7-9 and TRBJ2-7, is DTGVSQNPRHKITKRGQNVTFRCDPISEHNRLYWYRQTLGQGPEFLTYFQNEAQLEKSRLLSDRFSAERPKGSFSTLEIQRTEQGDSAMYLCASSYPGLAGPYEQYFGPGTRLTVT.

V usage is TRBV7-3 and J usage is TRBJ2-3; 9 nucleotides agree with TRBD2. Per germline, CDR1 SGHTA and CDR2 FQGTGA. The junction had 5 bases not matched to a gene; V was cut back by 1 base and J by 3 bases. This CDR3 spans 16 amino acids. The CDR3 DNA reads TGTGCCAGCAGCTTAAGTCCTAGCGGGATAACAGATACGCAGTATTTT. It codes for CASSLSPSGITDTQYF.

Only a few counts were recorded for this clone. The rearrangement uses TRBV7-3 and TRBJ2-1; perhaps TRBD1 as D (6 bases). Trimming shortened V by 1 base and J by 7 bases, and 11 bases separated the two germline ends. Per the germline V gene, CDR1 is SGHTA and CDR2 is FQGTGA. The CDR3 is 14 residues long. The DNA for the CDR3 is TGTGCCAGCAGCTTAAAAGTAACAGGGAATGAGCAGTTCTTC. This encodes CASSLKVTGNEQFF.

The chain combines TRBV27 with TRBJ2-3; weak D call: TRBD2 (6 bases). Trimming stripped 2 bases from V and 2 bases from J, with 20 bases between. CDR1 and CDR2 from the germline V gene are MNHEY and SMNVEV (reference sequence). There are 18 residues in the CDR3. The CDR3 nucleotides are TGTGCCAGCAGTTTAACGGGACTCCCAAGCCTCTACACAGATACGCAGTATTTT. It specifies CASSLTGLPSLYTDTQYF.

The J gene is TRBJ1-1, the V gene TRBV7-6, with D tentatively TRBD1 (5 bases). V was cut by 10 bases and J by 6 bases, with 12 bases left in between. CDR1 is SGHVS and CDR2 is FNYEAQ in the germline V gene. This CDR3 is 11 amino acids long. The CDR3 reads CATYLGAEAFF. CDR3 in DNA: TGTGCCACCTACCTGGGGGCTGAAGCTTTCTTT.

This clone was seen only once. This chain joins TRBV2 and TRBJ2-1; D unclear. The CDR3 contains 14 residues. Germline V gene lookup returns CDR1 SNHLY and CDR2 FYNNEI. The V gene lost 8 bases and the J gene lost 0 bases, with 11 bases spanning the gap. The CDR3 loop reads CASSSLSSYNEQFF. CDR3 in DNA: TGTGCCAGCTCAAGTTTGAGCTCCTACAATGAGCAGTTCTTC.

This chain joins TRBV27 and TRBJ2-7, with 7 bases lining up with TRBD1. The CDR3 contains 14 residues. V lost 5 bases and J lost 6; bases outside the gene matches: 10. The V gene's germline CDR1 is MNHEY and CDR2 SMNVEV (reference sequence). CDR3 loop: CASSTLTGWSEQYF. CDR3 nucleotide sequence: TGTGCCAGCAGTACTTTGACAGGGTGGAGCGAGCAGTACTTC.

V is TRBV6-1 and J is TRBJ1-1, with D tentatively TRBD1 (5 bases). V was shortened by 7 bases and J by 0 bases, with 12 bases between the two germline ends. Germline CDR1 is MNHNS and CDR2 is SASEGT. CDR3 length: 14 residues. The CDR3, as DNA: TGTGCCAGCAACCTGGGGGGAGTGAACACTGAAGCTTTCTTT. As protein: CASNLGGVNTEAFF.

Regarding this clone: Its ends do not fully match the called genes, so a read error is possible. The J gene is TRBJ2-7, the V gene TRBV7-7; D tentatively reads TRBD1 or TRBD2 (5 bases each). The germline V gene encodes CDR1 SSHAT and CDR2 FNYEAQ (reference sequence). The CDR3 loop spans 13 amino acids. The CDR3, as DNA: TGTGCTAGCAGCTTAGCTGTGGGGGACGAGCAGTACTTC. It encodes CASSLAVGDEQYF.

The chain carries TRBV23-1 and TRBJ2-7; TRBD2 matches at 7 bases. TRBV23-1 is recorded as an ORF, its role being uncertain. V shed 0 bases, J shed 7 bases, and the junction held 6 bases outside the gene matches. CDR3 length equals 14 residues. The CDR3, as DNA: TGCGCCAGCAGTCAATCGAGCGGGACGGGGGAGCAGTACTTC. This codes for CASSQSSGTGEQYF.

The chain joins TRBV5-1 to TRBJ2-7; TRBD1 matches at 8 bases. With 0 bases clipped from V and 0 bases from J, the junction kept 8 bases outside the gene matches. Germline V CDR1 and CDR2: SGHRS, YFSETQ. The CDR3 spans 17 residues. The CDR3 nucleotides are TGCGCCAGCAGCTTGGATATACGGACAGGGCCCTCCTACGAGCAGTACTTC. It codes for CASSLDIRTGPSYEQYF.

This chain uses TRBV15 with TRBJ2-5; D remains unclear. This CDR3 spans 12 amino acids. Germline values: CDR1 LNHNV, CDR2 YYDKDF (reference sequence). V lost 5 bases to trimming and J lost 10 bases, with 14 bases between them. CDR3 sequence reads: CATSGGAWNQYF. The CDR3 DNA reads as TGTGCCACCAGCGGCGGTGCCTGGAACCAGTACTTC.

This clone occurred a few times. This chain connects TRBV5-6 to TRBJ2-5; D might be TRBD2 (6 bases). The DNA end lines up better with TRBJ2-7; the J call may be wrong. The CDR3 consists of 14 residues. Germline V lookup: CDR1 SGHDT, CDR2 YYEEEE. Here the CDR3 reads CASSPLRRAYEQYF. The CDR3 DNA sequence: TGTGCCAGCAGCCCCCTCCGGAGGGCCTACGAGCAGTACTTC.

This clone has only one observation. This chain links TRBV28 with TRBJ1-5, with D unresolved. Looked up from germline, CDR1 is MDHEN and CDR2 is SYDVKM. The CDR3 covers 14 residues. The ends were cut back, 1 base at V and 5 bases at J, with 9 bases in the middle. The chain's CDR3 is CASSLSHSYQPQHF. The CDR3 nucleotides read TGTGCCAGCAGTTTATCCCACAGCTATCAGCCCCAGCATTTT. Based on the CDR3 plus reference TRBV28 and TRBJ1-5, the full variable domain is DVKVTQSSRYLVKRTGEKVFLECVQDMDHENMFWYRQDPGLGLRLIYFSYDVKMKEKGDIPEGYSVSREKKERFSLILESASTNQTSMYLCASSLSHSYQPQHFGDGTRLSIL.

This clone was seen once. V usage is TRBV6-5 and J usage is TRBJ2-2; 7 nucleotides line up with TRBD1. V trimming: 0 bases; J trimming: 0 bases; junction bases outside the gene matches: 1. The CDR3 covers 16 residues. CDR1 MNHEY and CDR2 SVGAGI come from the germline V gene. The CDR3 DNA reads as TGTGCCAGCAGTTACTCCGGGACAGCGAACACCGGGGAGCTGTTTTTT. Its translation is CASSYSGTANTGELFF.

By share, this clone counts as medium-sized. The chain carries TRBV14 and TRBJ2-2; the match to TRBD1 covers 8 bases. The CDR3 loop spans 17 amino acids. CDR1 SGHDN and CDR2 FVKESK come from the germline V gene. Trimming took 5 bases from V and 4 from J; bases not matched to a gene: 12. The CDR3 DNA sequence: TGTGCCAGCAGCTTATCTGGGACAGGAATAGGCACCGGGGAGCTGTTTTTT. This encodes CASSLSGTGIGTGELFF. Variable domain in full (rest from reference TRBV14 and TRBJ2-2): EAGVTQFPSHSVIEKGQTVTLRCDPISGHDNLYWYRRVMGKEIKFLLHFVKESKQDESGMPNNRFLAERTGGTYSTLKVQPAELEDSGVYFCASSLSGTGIGTGELFFGEGSRLTVL.

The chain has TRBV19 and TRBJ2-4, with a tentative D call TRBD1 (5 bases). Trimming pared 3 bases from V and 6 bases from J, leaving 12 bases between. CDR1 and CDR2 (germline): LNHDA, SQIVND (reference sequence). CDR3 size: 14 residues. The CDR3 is CASSIQGLGNIQYF. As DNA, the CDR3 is TGTGCCAGTAGTATCCAGGGTTTGGGAAACATTCAGTACTTC.

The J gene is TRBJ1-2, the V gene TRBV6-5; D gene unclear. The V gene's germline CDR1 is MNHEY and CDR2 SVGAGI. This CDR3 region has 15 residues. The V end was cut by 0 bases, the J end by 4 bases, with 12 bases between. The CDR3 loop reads CASSYSLDSLYGYTF. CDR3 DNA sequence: TGTGCCAGCAGTTACTCGTTAGATTCCCTCTATGGCTACACCTTC.

In DNA, the CDR3 is TGTGCCAGCAGCTCCAGGGGGAATAATTCACCCCTCCACTTT. Amino acids: CASSSRGNNSPLHF. The rearrangement links TRBV11-1 to TRBJ1-6, with 7 bases aligning to TRBD1. The CDR3 spans 14 residues. The V gene end was trimmed by 4 bases and the J gene end by 5 bases; junction bases not matched to a gene: 2. Germline V gene lookup returns CDR1 SGHAT and CDR2 FQDESV (reference sequence).

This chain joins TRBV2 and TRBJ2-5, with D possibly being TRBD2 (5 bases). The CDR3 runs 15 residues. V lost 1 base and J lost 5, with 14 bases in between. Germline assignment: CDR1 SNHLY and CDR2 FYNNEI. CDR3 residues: CASSEGGNSWETQYF. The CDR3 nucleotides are TGTGCCAGCAGTGAAGGAGGGAATTCATGGGAGACCCAGTACTTC.

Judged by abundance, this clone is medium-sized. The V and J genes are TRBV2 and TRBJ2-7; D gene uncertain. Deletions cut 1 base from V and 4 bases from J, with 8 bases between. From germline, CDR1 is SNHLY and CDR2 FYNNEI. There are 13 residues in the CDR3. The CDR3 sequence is CASSEGAVYEQYF. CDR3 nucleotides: TGTGCCAGCAGTGAAGGCGCAGTATACGAGCAGTACTTC.

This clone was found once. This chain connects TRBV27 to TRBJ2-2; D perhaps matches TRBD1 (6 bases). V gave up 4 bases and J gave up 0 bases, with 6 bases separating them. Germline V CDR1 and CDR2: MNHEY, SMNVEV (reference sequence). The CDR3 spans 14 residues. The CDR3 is CASSSGANTGELFF. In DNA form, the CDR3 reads TGTGCCAGCAGTTCAGGGGCGAACACCGGGGAGCTGTTTTTT.

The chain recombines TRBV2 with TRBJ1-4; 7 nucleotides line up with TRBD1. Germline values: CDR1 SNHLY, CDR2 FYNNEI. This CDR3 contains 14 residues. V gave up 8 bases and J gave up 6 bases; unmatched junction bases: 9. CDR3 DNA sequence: TGTGCCAGCTCGGAGGGGGACAGACATGAAAAACTGTTTTTT. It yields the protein CASSEGDRHEKLFF.

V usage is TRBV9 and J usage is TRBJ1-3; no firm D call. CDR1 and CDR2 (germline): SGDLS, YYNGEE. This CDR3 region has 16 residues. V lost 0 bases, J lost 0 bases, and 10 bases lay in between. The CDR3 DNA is TGTGCCAGCAGCGTAGGGCCCGCCCCCTCTGGAAACACCATATATTTT. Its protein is CASSVGPAPSGNTIYF.

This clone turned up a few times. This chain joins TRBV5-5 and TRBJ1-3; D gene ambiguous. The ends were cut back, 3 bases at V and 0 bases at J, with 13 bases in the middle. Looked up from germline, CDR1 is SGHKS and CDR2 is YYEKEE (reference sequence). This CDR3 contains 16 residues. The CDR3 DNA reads TGTGCCAGCAGCTCCTTACCCTCCTCCTCTGGAAACACCATATATTTT. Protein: CASSSLPSSSGNTIYF.